A selection of T cell receptor beta chains follows, all from one sample in a study of CD8+ T cells in alopecia areata. Produced via immunoSEQ multiplex PCR; TCRdb's table is partial and in-frame only. There are around 100,000 clones in the sample; 60% to 80% occur only once, and roughly a sixth lies in the top ten. Sequencing used CD8+ T cells sorted from blood, obtained between weeks 44 and 45, from a patient treated with tofacitinib. All receptors derive from a human donor with alopecia areata. CDR3s include the opening cysteine and the closing phenylalanine or tryptophan. Fields, in order: J gene, clone size, D gene, V gene, CDR3 DNA, CDR3 protein. D genes are given only for firm matches. For some rows the clone size is stated as once, few or many, or as a class when expanded; others skip it.

>TRBJ1-1|NA|NA|TRBV19
TGTGCCAGTAGAAATGGACCTCATGGCGACACTGAAGCTTTCTTT
CASRNGPHGDTEAFF
>TRBJ2-3|NA|NA|TRBV29-1
TGCAGCGTTGATTCGGGCACAAACACAGATACGCAGTATTTT
CSVDSGTNTDTQYF
>TRBJ1-5|NA|NA|TRBV5-5
TGTGCCAGCAGCTTGAGGGGAAATCAGCCCCAGCATTTT
CASSLRGNQPQHF
>TRBJ1-1|once|NA|TRBV30
TGTGCCTGGAGTGTGATAGGATTGACGAACACTGAAGCTTTCTTT
CAWSVIGLTNTEAFF
>TRBJ2-7|few|TRBD1|TRBV4-3
TGCGCCAGCAGCCAAGATAGTAGGACAGGAACCTACGAGCAGTACTTC
CASSQDSRTGTYEQYF
>TRBJ2-2|NA|TRBD1|TRBV29-1
TGCAGCGTTGAAGGGGGACAGGGGAGGGCCGGGGAGCTGTTTTTT
CSVEGGQGRAGELFF
>TRBJ2-7|NA|NA|TRBV27
TGTGCCACCAGGACCCCCCTCGAGCAGTACTTC
CATRTPLEQYF
>TRBJ1-1|NA|NA|TRBV7-9
TGTGCCAGCAGCTCTTCTCGGGGTGACACTGAAGCTTTCTTT
CASSSSRGDTEAFF
>TRBJ2-3|NA|NA|TRBV14
TGTGCCAGCAGCCAAGAAACCGGGATGAGCACAGATACGCAGTATTTT
CASSQETGMSTDTQYF
>TRBJ2-3|NA|NA|TRBV4-3
TGCGCCAGCAGCCAAGATCGGGGGGCTGGAGATACGCAGTATTTT
CASSQDRGAGDTQYF
>TRBJ2-5|NA|NA|TRBV10-3
TGTGCCATCAGTGATGAATCCGACAGACAAGAGACCCAGTACTTC
CAISDESDRQETQYF
>TRBJ2-5|NA|TRBD1|TRBV7-7
TGTGCCAGCAGCTTAGGACAGGGGAACCAAGAGACCCAGTACTTC
CASSLGQGNQETQYF
>TRBJ2-5|NA|NA|TRBV19
TGTGCCAGTAGTATCATGGTTGAGGAGACCCAGTACTTC
CASSIMVEETQYF
>TRBJ2-5|once|NA|TRBV13
TGTGCCAGCAGCTGGGGGGAGGAGGAGACCCAGTACTTC
CASSWGEEETQYF
>TRBJ2-1|many|TRBD2|TRBV29-1
TGCAGCGTTGAATGGCTAGCGGGGTCGGCGGACAATGAGCAGTTCTTC
CSVEWLAGSADNEQFF
>TRBJ1-5|NA|NA|TRBV19
TGTGCCAGTAGTCCTCCGGGTAGGGGACATAATCAGCCCCAGCATTTT
CASSPPGRGHNQPQHF
>TRBJ1-5|few|NA|TRBV9
TGTGCCAGCAGCGTAGAGTATAGCAATCAGCCCCAGCATTTT
CASSVEYSNQPQHF
>TRBJ2-3|NA|TRBD2|TRBV15
TGTGCCACCAGCGCTCCGCCGGGACTAGGAGCAGATACGCAGTATTTT
CATSAPPGLGADTQYF
>TRBJ2-2|NA|TRBD2|TRBV7-6
TGTGCCAGCAGCGGCTCGCGGGGGTTCACCGGGGAGCTGTTTTTT
CASSGSRGFTGELFF
>TRBJ2-5|NA|TRBD2|TRBV2
TGTGCCAGTAGTATAGGACTAGCGGGGCAAGAGACCCAGTACTTC
CASSIGLAGQETQYF
>TRBJ2-2|once|TRBD2|TRBV30
TGTGCCTGGGAGTCTAGCGGGGGGGCCCCCGGGGAGCTGTTTTTT
CAWESSGGAPGELFF
>TRBJ1-6|once|NA|TRBV19
TGTGCCAGTAGCCCCGGACCTAATTCACCCCTCCACTTT
CASSPGPNSPLHF
>TRBJ2-5|NA|NA|TRBV7-9
TGTGCCAGCAGCGGGAAACGGGACACCTCAGGGGAGACCCAGTACTTC
CASSGKRDTSGETQYF
>TRBJ2-5|NA|NA|TRBV5-6
TGTGCCAGCAGCCAAATAACAGGGCCCGAGACCCAGTACTTC
CASSQITGPETQYF
>TRBJ1-4|NA|NA|TRBV6-5
TGTGCCAGCAGTTACCTCCCGGACAGTGAAAAACTGTTTTTT
CASSYLPDSEKLFF
>TRBJ2-3|NA|NA|TRBV27
TGTGCCAGCAAAGACCGGACAGATACGCAGTATTTT
CASKDRTDTQYF
>TRBJ1-1|NA|NA|TRBV27
TGTGCCAGCAGTTTCGGGGTGTACACTGAAGCTTTCTTT
CASSFGVYTEAFF
>TRBJ1-1|NA|NA|TRBV19
TGTGCCAGTAGGTCGACAGGGAACACTGAAGCTTTCTTT
CASRSTGNTEAFF
>TRBJ1-2|NA|NA|TRBV29-1
TGCAGCGTTGAGGCTGAAGGTAGAGGCTACACCTTC
CSVEAEGRGYTF
>TRBJ1-2|NA|NA|TRBV10-2
TGCGCCAGCAGTGATAGGGCAGTTGGGGATGGCTACACCTTC
CASSDRAVGDGYTF
>TRBJ1-5|NA|TRBD1|TRBV7-9
TGTGCCAGCAGCCCCGGGGGGACAGGGAGGCCCCAGCATTTT
CASSPGGTGRPQHF
>TRBJ1-1|NA|NA|TRBV12-5
TGTGCTAGTGGGAACACTGAAGCTTTCTTT
CASGNTEAFF
>TRBJ1-2|few|NA|TRBV27
TGTGCCAGCAGTTTAGGTGCTAACTATGGCTACACCTTC
CASSLGANYGYTF
>TRBJ2-2|NA|NA|TRBV27
TGTGCCAGCAGCCCTCTAGAGGCCGGGGAGCTGTTTTTT
CASSPLEAGELFF
>TRBJ2-2|NA|TRBD1|TRBV13
TGTGCCAGCAGCATGGGACAGGCGACCGGGGAGCTGTTTTTT
CASSMGQATGELFF
>TRBJ2-1|NA|NA|TRBV19
TGTGCCAGTAGTATAGATCTGGAGGGGAGCGAGCAGTTCTTC
CASSIDLEGSEQFF
>TRBJ2-1|few|TRBD1|TRBV4-2
TGTGCCAGCAGCCAACCCGGGACAGGGAATAGAATGGGATACAATGAGCAGTTCTTC
CASSQPGTGNRMGYNEQFF
>TRBJ2-6|few|TRBD2|TRBV29-1
TGCAGCGTTGAAGGAGGGATGGGGATGGCGGCTAGCGGGGGAACTGGGGCCAACGTCCTGACTTTC
CSVEGGMGMAASGGTGANVLTF
>TRBJ2-7|NA|TRBD1|TRBV6-1
TGTGCCAGCGGAAAACCGGGACAGGGCTCCTACGAGCAGTACTTC
CASGKPGQGSYEQYF
>TRBJ2-7|NA|TRBD1|TRBV13
TGTGCCAGCAGCTTAGGACAGGGGGAGCAGTACTTC
CASSLGQGEQYF
>TRBJ1-2|NA|NA|TRBV4-3
TGCGCCAGCAGCCAAGATTCGAAGGGATTCAATGGAGGCTACACCTTC
CASSQDSKGFNGGYTF
>TRBJ2-3|NA|TRBD1|TRBV25-1
TGTGCCAGCAGTTCGCCTGACAGGGATGGAACAGATACGCAGTATTTT
CASSSPDRDGTDTQYF
>TRBJ2-1|few|TRBD2|TRBV12-5
TGTGCTAGTGGTTCCACGGGACTAGCCCACAATGAGCAGTTCTTC
CASGSTGLAHNEQFF